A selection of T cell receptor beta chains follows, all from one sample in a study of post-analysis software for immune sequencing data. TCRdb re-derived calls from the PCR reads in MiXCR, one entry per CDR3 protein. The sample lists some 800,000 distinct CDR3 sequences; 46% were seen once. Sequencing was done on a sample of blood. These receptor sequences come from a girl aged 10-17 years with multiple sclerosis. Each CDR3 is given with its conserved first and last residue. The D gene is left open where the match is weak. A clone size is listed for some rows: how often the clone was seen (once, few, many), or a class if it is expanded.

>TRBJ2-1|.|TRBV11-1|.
CASRIGGGIAAYNEQFF
TGTGCCAGCAGAATAGGGGGAGGGATCGCCGCCTACAATGAGCAGTTCTTC
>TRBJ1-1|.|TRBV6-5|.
CASSYSSAVGTEAFF
TGTGCCAGCAGTTACTCATCGGCAGTGGGAACTGAAGCTTTCTTT
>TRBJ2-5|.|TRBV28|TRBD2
CASSSSRTSNGETQYF
TGTGCCAGCAGTTCCAGCAGGACTAGCAATGGGGAGACCCAGTACTTC
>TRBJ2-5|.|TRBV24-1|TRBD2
CATSDLGLAGAETQYF
TGTGCCACCAGTGATCTTGGACTAGCGGGAGCAGAGACCCAGTACTTC
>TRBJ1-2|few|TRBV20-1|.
CSASYPGISNYGYTF
TGCAGTGCTAGTTATCCCGGGATAAGTAACTATGGCTACACCTTC
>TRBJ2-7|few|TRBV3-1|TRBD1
CASSLSRGGSALNPSYEQYF
TGTGCCAGCAGCTTATCTAGAGGGGGCAGCGCTTTGAACCCAAGCTACGAGCAGTACTTC
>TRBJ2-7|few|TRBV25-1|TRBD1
CASSPRGQGTHEQYF
TGTGCCAGCAGTCCCCGGGGACAGGGGACCCACGAGCAGTACTTC
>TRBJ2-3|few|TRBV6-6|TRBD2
CASSPAGLAYSRDTQYF
TGTGCCAGCAGTCCAGCGGGACTAGCGTACAGTAGGGATACGCAGTATTTT
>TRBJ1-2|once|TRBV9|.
CASSPRDVLNGYTF
TGTGCCAGCAGCCCCCGGGACGTATTGAATGGCTACACCTTC
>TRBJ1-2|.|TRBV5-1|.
CASSLNNPWNYGYTF
TGCGCCAGCAGCTTGAACAACCCCTGGAACTATGGCTACACCTTC
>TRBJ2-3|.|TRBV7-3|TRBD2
CASSPRPGGRTDTQYF
TGTGCCAGCAGCCCCCGGCCGGGAGGGCGCACAGATACGCAGTATTTT
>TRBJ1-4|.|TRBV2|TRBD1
CASSAGTGSSTNEKLFF
TGTGCCAGCAGTGCCGGGACAGGATCTTCAACTAATGAAAAACTGTTTTTT
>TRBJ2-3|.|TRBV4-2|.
CASASPGRGSDTQYF
TGTGCCAGCGCCTCCCCGGGCAGGGGATCAGATACGCAGTATTTT
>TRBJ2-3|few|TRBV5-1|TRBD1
CASSGDRGGTQYF
TGCGCCAGCAGCGGCGACAGGGGTGGTACGCAGTATTTT
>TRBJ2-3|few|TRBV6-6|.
CASSYSNGGDTQYF
TGTGCCAGCAGTTACTCTAATGGGGGAGATACGCAGTATTTT
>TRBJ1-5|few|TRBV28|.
CASLLWREAGQPQHF
TGTGCCAGCCTCCTATGGAGGGAAGCGGGTCAGCCCCAGCATTTT
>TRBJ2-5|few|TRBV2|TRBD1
CASSEPTGSEKTQYF
TGTGCCAGCAGTGAACCGACAGGGAGTGAGAAGACCCAGTACTTC
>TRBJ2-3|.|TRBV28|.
CATHFGGSPDTQYF
TGTGCCACCCATTTCGGGGGATCCCCAGATACGCAGTATTTT
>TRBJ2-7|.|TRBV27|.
CASSLSGAFEQYF
TGTGCCAGCAGTTTATCTGGAGCGTTCGAGCAGTACTTC
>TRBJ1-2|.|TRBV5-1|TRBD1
CASSLDGTGGYYGYTF
TGCGCCAGCAGCTTGGATGGGACAGGGGGCTACTATGGCTACACCTTC
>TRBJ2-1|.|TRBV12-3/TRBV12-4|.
CASSVYFRGLTDNEQFF
TGTGCCAGCAGTGTCTATTTCCGTGGGCTGACCGACAATGAGCAGTTCTTC
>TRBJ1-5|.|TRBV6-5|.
CASSVGRNNQPQHF
TGTGCCAGCTCCGTTGGACGGAACAATCAGCCCCAGCATTTT
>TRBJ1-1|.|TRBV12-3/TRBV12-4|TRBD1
CASSRGIQGAAEAFF
TGTGCCAGCAGTCGAGGAATACAGGGGGCCGCTGAAGCTTTCTTT
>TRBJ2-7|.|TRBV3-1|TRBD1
CASRQQGAASYEQYF
TGTGCCAGCAGGCAACAGGGGGCCGCTTCCTACGAGCAGTACTTC
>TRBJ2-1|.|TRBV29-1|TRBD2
CSVDGLAGEGMGNEQFF
TGCAGCGTTGATGGACTAGCGGGAGAGGGGATGGGGAATGAGCAGTTCTTC
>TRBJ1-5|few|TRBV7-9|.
CASSLQDGQPQHF
TGTGCCAGCAGCTTACAAGACGGTCAGCCCCAGCATTTT
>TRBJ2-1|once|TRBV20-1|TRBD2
CSARSGGNEQFF
TGCAGTGCTAGGAGCGGGGGTAATGAGCAGTTCTTC
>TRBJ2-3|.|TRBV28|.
CASSLRAGMKVTDTQYF
TGTGCCAGCAGTTTACGGGCAGGGATGAAGGTAACAGATACGCAGTATTTT
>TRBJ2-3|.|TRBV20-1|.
CSAPGWEQAPDTRYF
TGCAGTGCTCCAGGGTGGGAGCAAGCCCCAGATACGCGGTATTTT
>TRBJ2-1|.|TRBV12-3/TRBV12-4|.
CASSLASARGYNEQFF
TGTGCCAGCAGTTTGGCTAGCGCCCGCGGCTACAATGAGCAGTTCTTC
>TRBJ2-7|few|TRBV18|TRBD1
CASSPRDRVAYEQYF
TGTGCCAGCTCACCACGGGACAGGGTTGCCTACGAGCAGTACTTC
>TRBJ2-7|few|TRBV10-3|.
CAISESVAGAGDEQYF
TGTGCCATCAGTGAGTCGGTGGCGGGGGCGGGGGACGAGCAGTACTTC
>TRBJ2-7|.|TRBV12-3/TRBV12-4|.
CASSLSLTGWDEQYF
TGTGCCAGCAGTTTATCTTTAACGGGGTGGGACGAGCAGTACTTC
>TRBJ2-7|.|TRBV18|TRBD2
CASSPKASGPYNEQYF
TGTGCCAGCTCACCAAAGGCTAGCGGCCCCTACAATGAGCAGTACTTC
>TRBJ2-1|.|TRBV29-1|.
CSVEGGAQPSSDEQFF
TGCAGCGTTGAAGGGGGGGCCCAACCTAGCAGCGATGAGCAGTTCTTC
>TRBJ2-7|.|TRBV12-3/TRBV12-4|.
CASSLGRFEQYF
TGTGCCAGCAGCCTAGGACGGTTCGAGCAGTACTTC
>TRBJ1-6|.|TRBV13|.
CASSLLGAENSPLHF
TGTGCCAGCAGCCTGCTTGGGGCTGAGAATTCACCCCTCCACTTT
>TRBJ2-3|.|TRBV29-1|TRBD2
CSVVGVLAGETDTQYF
TGCAGCGTTGTAGGTGTCCTAGCGGGAGAGACGGATACGCAGTATTTT
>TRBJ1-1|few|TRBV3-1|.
CASSQSPNTEAFF
TGTGCCAGCAGCCAATCCCCGAACACTGAAGCTTTCTTT
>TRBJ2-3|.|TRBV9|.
CASSVADTDTQYF
TGTGCCAGCAGCGTAGCTGACACAGATACGCAGTATTTT
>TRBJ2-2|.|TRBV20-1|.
CSAGWGPNTGELFF
TGCAGTGCCGGGTGGGGGCCGAACACCGGGGAGCTGTTTTTT
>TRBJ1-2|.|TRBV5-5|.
CASDPTGGINYGYTF
TGTGCCTCAGACCCTACAGGAGGGATTAACTATGGCTACACCTTC
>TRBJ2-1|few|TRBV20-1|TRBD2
CSATRGSNSYNEQFF
TGCAGTGCTACTCGCGGGAGCAACTCCTACAATGAGCAGTTCTTC
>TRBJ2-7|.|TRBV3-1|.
CASSRRGGEQYF
TGTGCCAGCAGCCGGCGTGGGGGCGAGCAGTACTTC
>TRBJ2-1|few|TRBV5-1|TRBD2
CASRGLAGGSSYNEQFF
TGCGCCAGCAGGGGACTAGCGGGTGGGAGCTCCTACAATGAGCAGTTCTTC
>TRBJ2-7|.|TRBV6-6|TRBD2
CASNMNGRAASYEQYF
TGTGCCAGCAATATGAACGGGAGGGCCGCATCCTACGAGCAGTACTTC
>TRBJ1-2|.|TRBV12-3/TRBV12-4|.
CASSPSGARGYGYTF
TGTGCCAGCAGTCCGTCCGGGGCCCGGGGGTATGGCTACACCTTC
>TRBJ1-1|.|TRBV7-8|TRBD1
CASSLVEGASNTEAFF
TGTGCCAGCAGCTTAGTAGAGGGGGCAAGTAACACTGAAGCTTTCTTT
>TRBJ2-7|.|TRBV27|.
CASSGGLRQDEQYF
TGTGCCAGTTCTGGGGGACTCCGGCAGGACGAGCAGTACTTC
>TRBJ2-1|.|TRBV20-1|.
CSARGLSYNEQFF
TGCAGTGCTAGGGGACTCTCCTACAATGAGCAGTTCTTC
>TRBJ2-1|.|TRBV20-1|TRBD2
CSASRTSGSLSYNEQFF
TGCAGTGCTAGTCGGACTAGCGGGAGTTTGTCCTACAATGAGCAGTTCTTC
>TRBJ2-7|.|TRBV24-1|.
CATRDSSRGYEQYF
TGTGCCACCAGGGATTCGAGCAGGGGCTACGAGCAGTACTTC
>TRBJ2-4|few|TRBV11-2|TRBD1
CASSLSLGQENIQYF
TGTGCCAGCAGCTTATCCCTCGGACAGGAAAACATTCAGTACTTC
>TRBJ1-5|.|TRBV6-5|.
CASTNRGGDQPQHF
TGTGCCAGCACCAACCGGGGGGGAGATCAGCCCCAGCATTTT
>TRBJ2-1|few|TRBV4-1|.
CASSQDLSAKQFF
TGCGCCAGCAGCCAAGATTTGAGCGCTAAGCAGTTCTTC
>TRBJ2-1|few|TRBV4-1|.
CASSQDPGTEQFF
TGCGCCAGCAGCCAAGATCCGGGAACGGAGCAGTTCTTC
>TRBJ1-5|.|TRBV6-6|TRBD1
CASSRQGVSNQPQHF
TGTGCCAGCAGTAGGCAGGGGGTAAGCAATCAGCCCCAGCATTTT
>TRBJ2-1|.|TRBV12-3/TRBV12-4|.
CASSLGQPSYNEQFF
TGTGCCAGCAGTTTAGGACAGCCCTCCTACAATGAGCAGTTCTTC
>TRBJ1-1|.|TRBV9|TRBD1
CASSVDPGQGMKTEAFF
TGTGCCAGCAGCGTAGATCCGGGACAGGGGATGAAAACTGAAGCTTTCTTT
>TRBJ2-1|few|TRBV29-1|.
CSVDFGGDEQFF
TGCAGCGTTGATTTCGGCGGCGATGAGCAGTTCTTC